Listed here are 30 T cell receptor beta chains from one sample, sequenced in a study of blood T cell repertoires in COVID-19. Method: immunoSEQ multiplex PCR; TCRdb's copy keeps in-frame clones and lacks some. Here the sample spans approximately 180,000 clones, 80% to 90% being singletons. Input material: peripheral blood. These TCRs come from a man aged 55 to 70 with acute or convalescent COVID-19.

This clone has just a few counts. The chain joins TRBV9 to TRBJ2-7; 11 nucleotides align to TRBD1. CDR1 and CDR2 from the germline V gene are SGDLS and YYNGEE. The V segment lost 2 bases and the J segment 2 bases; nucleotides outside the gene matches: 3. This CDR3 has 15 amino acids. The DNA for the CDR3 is TGTGCCAGCAGCGTCGGGACAGGGGGAGCCTACGAGCAGTACTTC. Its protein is CASSVGTGGAYEQYF.

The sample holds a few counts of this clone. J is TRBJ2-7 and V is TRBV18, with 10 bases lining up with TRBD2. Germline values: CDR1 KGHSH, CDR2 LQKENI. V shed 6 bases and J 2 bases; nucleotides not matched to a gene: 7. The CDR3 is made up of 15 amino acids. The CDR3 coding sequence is TGTGCCAGCTCCCCGACTAGCGGGTTAACCTACGAGCAGTACTTC. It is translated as CASSPTSGLTYEQYF.

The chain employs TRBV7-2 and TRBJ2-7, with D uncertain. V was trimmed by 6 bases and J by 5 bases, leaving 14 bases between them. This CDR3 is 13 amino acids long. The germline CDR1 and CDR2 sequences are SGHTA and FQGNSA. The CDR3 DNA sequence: TGTGCCAGCAGTCGCCTGATTGAGCACGAGCAGTACTTC. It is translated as CASSRLIEHEQYF.

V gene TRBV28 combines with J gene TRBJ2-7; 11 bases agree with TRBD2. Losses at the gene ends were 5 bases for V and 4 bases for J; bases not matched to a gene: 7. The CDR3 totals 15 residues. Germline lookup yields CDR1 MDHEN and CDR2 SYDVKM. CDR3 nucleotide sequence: TGTGCCAGCAGTCCACAGGCTAGCGGGAGGTACGAGCAGTACTTC. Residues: CASSPQASGRYEQYF.

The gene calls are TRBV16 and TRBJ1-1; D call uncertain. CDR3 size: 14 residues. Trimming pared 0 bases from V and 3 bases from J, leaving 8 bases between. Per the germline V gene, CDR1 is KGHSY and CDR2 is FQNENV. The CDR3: CASSQSSPYTEAFF. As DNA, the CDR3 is TGTGCCAGCAGCCAATCGAGCCCGTACACTGAAGCTTTCTTT. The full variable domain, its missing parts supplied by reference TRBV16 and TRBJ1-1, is GEEVAQTPKHLVRGEGQKAKLYCAPIKGHSYVFWYQQVLKNEFKFLISFQNENVFDETGMPKERFSAKCLPNSPCSLEIQATKLEDSAVYFCASSQSSPYTEAFFGQGTRLTVV.

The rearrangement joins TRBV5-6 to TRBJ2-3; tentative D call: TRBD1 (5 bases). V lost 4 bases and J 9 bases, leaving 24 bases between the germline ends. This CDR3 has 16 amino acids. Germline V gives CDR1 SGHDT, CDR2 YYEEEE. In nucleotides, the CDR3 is TGTGCCAGCAGCCCCAGCGTGGGGCAGCCGTTCGTCACGCAGTATTTT. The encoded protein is CASSPSVGQPFVTQYF.

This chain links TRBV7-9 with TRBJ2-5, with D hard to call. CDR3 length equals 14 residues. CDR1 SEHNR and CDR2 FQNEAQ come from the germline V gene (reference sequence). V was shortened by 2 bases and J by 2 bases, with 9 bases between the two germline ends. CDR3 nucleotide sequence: TGTGCCAGCAGCTTACTAACGGTACAAGAGACCCAGTACTTC. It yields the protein CASSLLTVQETQYF. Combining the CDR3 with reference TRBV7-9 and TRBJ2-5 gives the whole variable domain DTGVSQNPRHKITKRGQNVTFRCDPISEHNRLYWYRQTLGQGPEFLTYFQNEAQLEKSRLLSDRFSAERPKGSFSTLEIQRTEQGDSAMYLCASSLLTVQETQYFGPGTRLLVL.

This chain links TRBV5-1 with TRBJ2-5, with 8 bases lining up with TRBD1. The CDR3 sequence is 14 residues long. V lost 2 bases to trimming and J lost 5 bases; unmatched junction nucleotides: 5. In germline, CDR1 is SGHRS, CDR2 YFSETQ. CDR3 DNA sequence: TGCGCCAGCAGCTTCGCAGGGGGCGATGAGACCCAGTACTTC. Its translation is CASSFAGGDETQYF.

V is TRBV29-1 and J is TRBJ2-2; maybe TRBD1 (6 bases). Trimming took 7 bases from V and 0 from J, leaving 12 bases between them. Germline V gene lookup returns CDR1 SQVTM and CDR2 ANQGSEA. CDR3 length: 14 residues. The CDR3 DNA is TGCAGCGCCGGCCGGGACACGAACACCGGGGAGCTGTTTTTT. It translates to CSAGRDTNTGELFF.

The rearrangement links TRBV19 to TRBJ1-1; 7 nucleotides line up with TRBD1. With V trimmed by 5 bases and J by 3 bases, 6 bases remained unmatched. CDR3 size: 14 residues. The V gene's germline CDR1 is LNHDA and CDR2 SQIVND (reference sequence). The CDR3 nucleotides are TGTGCCAGTAGTTCGCGACAGGGCGACACTGAAGCTTTCTTT. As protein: CASSSRQGDTEAFF.

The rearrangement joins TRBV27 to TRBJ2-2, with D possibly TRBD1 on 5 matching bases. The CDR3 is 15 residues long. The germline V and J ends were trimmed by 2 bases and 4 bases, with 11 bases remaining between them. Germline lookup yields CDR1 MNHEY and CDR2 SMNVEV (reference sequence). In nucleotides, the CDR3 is TGTGCCAGCAGTTTAGGTCAGGGAAGCACCGGGGAGCTGTTTTTT. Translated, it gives CASSLGQGSTGELFF.

The CDR3 nucleotides are TGTGCCAGCAGCCTCAGGCTTTCAACTAATGAAAAACTGTTTTTT. It yields the protein CASSLRLSTNEKLFF. The chain employs TRBV5-4 and TRBJ1-4; D is unclear. The length of the CDR3 is 15 residues. Per the germline V gene, CDR1 is SGHNT and CDR2 is YYREEE (reference sequence). The V end lost 4 bases, the J end lost 0 bases, and 10 bases lay between the germline ends.

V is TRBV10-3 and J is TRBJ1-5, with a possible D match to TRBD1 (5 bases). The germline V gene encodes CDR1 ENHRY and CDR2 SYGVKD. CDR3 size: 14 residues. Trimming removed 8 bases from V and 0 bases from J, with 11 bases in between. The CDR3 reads CAIGGGGSNQPQHF. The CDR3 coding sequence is TGTGCCATCGGTGGGGGAGGTAGCAATCAGCCCCAGCATTTT.

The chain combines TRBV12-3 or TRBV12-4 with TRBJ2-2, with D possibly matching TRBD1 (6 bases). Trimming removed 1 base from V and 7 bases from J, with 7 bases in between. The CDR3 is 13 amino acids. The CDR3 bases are TGTGCCAGCAGTTTAGGGGGGCACGGGGAGCTGTTTTTT. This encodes CASSLGGHGELFF.

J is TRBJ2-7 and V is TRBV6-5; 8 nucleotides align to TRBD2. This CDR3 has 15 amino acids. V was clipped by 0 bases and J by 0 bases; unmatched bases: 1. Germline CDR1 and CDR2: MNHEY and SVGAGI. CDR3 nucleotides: TGTGCCAGCAGTTACTCGGGGACTAGCTCCTACGAGCAGTACTTC. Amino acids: CASSYSGTSSYEQYF.

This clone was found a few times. The CDR3 loop is CASSTGTGGRYGYTF. CDR3 bases: TGTGCCAGCAGCACTGGGACAGGGGGCCGGTATGGCTACACCTTC. This chain joins TRBV6-2 or TRBV6-3 and TRBJ1-2; 12 positions agree with TRBD1. CDR1 is MNHEY, CDR2 SVGEGT, per germline. V was pared by 6 bases and J by 5 bases, with 7 bases of the junction left unmatched. CDR3 length: 15 amino acids.

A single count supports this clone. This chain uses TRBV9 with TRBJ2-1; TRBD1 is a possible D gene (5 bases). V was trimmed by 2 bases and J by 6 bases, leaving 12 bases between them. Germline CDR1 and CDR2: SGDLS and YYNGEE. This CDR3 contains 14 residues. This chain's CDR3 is CASSVFPGPNEQFF. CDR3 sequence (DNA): TGTGCCAGCAGCGTTTTCCCAGGGCCCAATGAGCAGTTCTTC.

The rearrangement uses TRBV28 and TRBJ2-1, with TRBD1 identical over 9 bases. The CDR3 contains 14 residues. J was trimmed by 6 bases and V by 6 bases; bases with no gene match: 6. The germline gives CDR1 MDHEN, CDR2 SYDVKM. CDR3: CASRRQGGSNEQFF. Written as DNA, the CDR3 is TGTGCCAGCAGAAGACAGGGGGGTTCCAATGAGCAGTTCTTC.

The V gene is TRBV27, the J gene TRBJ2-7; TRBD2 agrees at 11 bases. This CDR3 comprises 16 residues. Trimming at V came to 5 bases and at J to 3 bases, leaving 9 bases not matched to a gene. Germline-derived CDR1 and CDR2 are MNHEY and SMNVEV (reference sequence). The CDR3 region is CASSRVGTSGYYEQYF. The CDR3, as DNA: TGTGCCAGCAGTCGTGTTGGGACTAGCGGTTACTACGAGCAGTACTTC.

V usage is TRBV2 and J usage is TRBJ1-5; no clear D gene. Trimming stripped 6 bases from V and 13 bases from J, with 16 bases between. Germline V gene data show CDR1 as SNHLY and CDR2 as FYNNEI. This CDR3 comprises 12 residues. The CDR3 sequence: CASRLGQSSQHF. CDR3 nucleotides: TGTGCCAGCAGGCTGGGCCAGTCGAGTCAGCATTTT.

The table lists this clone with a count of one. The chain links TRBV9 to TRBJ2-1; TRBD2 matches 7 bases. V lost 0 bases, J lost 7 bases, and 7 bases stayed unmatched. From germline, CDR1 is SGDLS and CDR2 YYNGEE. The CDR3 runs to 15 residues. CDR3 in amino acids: CASSVAGGSVNEQFF. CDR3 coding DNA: TGTGCCAGCAGCGTAGCTGGCGGGAGCGTGAATGAGCAGTTCTTC.

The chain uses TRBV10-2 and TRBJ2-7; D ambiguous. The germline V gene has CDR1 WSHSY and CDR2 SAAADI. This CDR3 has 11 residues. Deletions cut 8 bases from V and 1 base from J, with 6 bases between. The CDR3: CASGPSYEQYF. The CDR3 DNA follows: TGCGCCAGCGGCCCATCCTACGAGCAGTACTTC.

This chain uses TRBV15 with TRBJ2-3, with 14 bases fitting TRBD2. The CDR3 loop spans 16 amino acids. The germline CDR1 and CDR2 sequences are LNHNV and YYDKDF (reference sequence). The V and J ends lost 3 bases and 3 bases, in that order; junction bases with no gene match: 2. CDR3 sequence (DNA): TGTGCCACCAGCAGGGGACTAGCGGGAGTTACAGATACGCAGTATTTT. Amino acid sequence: CATSRGLAGVTDTQYF.

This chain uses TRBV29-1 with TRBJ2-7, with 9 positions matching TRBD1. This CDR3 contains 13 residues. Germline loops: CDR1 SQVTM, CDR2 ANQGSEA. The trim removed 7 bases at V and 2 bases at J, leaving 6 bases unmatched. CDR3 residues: CSAQGQGAYEQYF. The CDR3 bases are TGCAGCGCACAGGGACAGGGCGCCTACGAGCAGTACTTC.

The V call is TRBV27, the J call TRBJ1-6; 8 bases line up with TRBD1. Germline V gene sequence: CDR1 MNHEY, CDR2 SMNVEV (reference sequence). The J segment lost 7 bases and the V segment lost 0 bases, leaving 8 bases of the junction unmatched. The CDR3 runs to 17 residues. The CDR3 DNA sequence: TGTGCCAGCAGTTTATCCCCACGGACAGGGCTAAATTCACCCCTCCACTTT. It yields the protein CASSLSPRTGLNSPLHF.

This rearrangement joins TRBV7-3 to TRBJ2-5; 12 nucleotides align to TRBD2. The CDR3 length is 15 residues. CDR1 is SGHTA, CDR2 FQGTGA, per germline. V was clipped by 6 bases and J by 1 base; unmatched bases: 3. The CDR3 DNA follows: TGTGCCAGCAGTTTGGGACTAGCGGGCCAAGAGACCCAGTACTTC. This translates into CASSLGLAGQETQYF.

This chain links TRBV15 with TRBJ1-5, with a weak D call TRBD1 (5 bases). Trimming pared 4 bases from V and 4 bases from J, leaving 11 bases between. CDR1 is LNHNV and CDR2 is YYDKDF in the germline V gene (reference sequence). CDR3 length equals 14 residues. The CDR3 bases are TGTGCCACCAGCAATAGGGGATCTAATCAGCCCCAGCATTTT. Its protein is CATSNRGSNQPQHF. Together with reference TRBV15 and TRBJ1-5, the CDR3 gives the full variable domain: DAMVIQNPRYQVTQFGKPVTLSCSQTLNHNVMYWYQQKSSQAPKLLFHYYDKDFNNEADTPDNFQSRRPNTSFCFLDIRSPGLGDTAMYLCATSNRGSNQPQHFGDGTRLSIL.

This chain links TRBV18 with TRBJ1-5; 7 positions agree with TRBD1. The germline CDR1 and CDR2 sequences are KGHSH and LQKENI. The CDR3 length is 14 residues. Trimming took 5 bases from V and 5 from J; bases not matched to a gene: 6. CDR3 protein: CASSRDSLDQPQHF. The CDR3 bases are TGTGCCAGCTCAAGGGACAGCCTCGATCAGCCCCAGCATTTT.

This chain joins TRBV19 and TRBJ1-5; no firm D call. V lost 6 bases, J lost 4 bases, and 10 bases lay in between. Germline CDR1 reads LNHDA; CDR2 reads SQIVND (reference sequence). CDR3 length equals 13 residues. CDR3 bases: TGTGCCAGTAGGCTCAGTACAAATCAGCCCCAGCATTTT. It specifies CASRLSTNQPQHF.

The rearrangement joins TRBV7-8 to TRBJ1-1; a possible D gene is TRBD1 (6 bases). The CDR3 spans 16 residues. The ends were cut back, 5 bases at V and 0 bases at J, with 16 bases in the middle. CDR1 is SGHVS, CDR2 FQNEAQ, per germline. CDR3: CASSAPGAPMNTEAFF. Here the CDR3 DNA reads TGTGCCAGCAGCGCCCCAGGGGCCCCAATGAACACTGAAGCTTTCTTT.